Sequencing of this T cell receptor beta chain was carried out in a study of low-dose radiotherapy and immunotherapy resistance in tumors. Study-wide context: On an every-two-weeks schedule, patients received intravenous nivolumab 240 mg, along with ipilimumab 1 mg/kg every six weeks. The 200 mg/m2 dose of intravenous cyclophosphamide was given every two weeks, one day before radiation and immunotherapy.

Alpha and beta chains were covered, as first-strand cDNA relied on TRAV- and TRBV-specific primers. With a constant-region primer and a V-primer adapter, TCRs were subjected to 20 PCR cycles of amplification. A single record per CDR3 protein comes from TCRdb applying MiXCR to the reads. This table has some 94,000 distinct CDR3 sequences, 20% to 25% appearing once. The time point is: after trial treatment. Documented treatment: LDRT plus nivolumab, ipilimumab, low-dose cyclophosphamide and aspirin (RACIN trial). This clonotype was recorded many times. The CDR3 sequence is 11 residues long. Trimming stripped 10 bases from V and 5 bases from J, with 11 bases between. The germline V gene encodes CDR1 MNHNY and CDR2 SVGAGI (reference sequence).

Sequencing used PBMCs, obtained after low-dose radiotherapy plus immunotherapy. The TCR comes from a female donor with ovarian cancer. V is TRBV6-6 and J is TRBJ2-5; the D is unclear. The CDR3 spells CATSLIETQYF. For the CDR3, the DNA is TGTGCCACCTCCTTAATTGAGACCCAGTACTTC.